This is a list of T cell receptor beta chains from one sample in a study of blood T cell repertoires in COVID-19. Libraries were prepared by immunoSEQ multiplex PCR; TCRdb keeps only in-frame clonotypes and omits some of them. The sample has approximately 170,000 clones, 84% seen once. The sequenced sample consisted of peripheral blood. Receptors were obtained from a man in his sixties or seventies with active or convalescent COVID-19. Each CDR3 is given with its conserved first and last residue. The D gene is left open where the match is weak. Clone size is shown for a subset of rows, as once, few, many or a class of expanded clone.

cdr3_aa,cdr3_nt,j_call,v_call,clone_size,cdr3_length,d_call
CASSPDRDQPQHF,TGTGCCAGCAGTCCCGACAGGGATCAGCCCCAGCATTTT,TRBJ1-5,TRBV6-5,.,13,TRBD1
CASSLTGLNEKLFF,TGTGCCAGCAGCTTGACAGGTCTTAATGAAAAACTGTTTTTT,TRBJ1-4,TRBV7-9,.,14,.
CAISESTGGGPLNSPLHF,TGTGCCATCAGTGAGTCTACGGGCGGGGGGCCACTCAATTCACCCCTCCACTTT,TRBJ1-6,TRBV10-3,.,18,.
CASSFLDHSGTGELFF,TGTGCCAGCAGCTTTCTCGACCATTCGGGTACCGGGGAGCTGTTTTTT,TRBJ2-2,TRBV9,.,16,.
CATSRQANTEAFF,TGTGCCACCAGTCGACAGGCGAACACTGAAGCTTTCTTT,TRBJ1-1,TRBV24-1,.,13,.
CASSLAGGGETQYF,TGTGCCAGCAGTCTAGCGGGAGGGGGAGAGACCCAGTACTTC,TRBJ2-5,TRBV25-1,few,14,TRBD2
CASSLGDKGNQPQHF,TGTGCCAGCAGCTTGGGGGACAAGGGAAATCAGCCCCAGCATTTT,TRBJ1-5,TRBV5-5,few,15,.
CASSLTPSSEAFF,TGCGCCAGCAGTCTCACCCCCAGTTCTGAAGCTTTCTTT,TRBJ1-1,TRBV5-1,.,13,.
CASSRTAGTSGRMVYEQYF,TGTGCCAGCAGCCGCACGGCCGGGACTAGCGGGAGAATGGTGTACGAGCAGTACTTC,TRBJ2-7,TRBV14,.,19,TRBD2
CASSADRTYEQYF,TGTGCCAGCTCGGCGGACAGGACCTACGAGCAGTACTTC,TRBJ2-7,TRBV6-5,.,13,TRBD1
CASRHRGQGEKLFF,TGTGCCAGTAGACACAGGGGGCAAGGTGAAAAACTGTTTTTT,TRBJ1-4,TRBV19,.,14,TRBD1
CASSSPGTGAYQPQHF,TGTGCCAGCAGCTCCCCCGGGACAGGAGCATATCAGCCCCAGCATTTT,TRBJ1-5,TRBV7-2,.,16,TRBD1
CASSLTGDSSNQPQHF,TGTGCCAGCAGCTTGACCGGGGACAGCAGCAATCAGCCCCAGCATTTT,TRBJ1-5,TRBV5-5,.,16,TRBD1
CASSASGTGGEKLFF,TGTGCCAGTAGTGCCTCCGGGACAGGGGGAGAAAAACTGTTTTTT,TRBJ1-4,TRBV19,.,15,TRBD1
CASSPGLTVSSGANVLTF,TGTGCCAGCAGTCCGGGACTGACAGTATCCTCTGGGGCCAACGTCCTGACTTTC,TRBJ2-6,TRBV7-6,once,18,.
CASSRGREHYGYTF,TGTGCCAGCTCACGCGGGAGGGAACACTATGGCTACACCTTC,TRBJ1-2,TRBV18,.,14,.
CASSSTGGDTGELFF,TGTGCCAGCAGCTCTACAGGGGGAGACACCGGGGAGCTGTTTTTT,TRBJ2-2,TRBV11-2,.,15,TRBD1
CASSRGASTDTQYF,TGTGCCAGCAGCCGTGGGGCAAGCACAGATACGCAGTATTTT,TRBJ2-3,TRBV7-9,.,14,.
CASTARGTRDGYTF,TGTGCCAGTACCGCTCGAGGGACACGGGATGGCTACACCTTC,TRBJ1-2,TRBV19,.,14,.
CSASSGGRNTEAFF,TGCAGTGCTAGTTCGGGAGGGAGGAACACTGAAGCTTTCTTT,TRBJ1-1,TRBV20-1,.,14,.
CASSPPLAGGLDTQYF,TGTGCCAGCAGCCCCCCTCTAGCGGGAGGTCTAGATACGCAGTATTTT,TRBJ2-3,TRBV9,.,16,TRBD2
CASSPIRGRTGELFF,TGTGCCAGCTCACCAATAAGGGGCCGCACCGGGGAGCTGTTTTTT,TRBJ2-2,TRBV18,.,15,.
CASSLGQGAIYEQYF,TGTGCCAGCAGTCTAGGACAGGGGGCAATCTACGAGCAGTACTTC,TRBJ2-7,TRBV7-9,.,15,TRBD1
CASSIYLADARPQHF,TGTGCCAGTAGTATTTATCTGGCGGATGCTCGGCCCCAGCATTTT,TRBJ1-5,TRBV19,.,15,.
CASSPMGHLNTEAFF,TGTGCCAGCTCACCCATGGGACACTTGAACACTGAAGCTTTCTTT,TRBJ1-1,TRBV18,once,15,.
CASSLGTGTGNTIYF,TGTGCCAGCAGCTTGGGGACTGGGACTGGAAACACCATATATTTT,TRBJ1-3,TRBV5-4,.,15,.
CSASDSLNTEAFF,TGCAGCGCCTCGGACAGTTTGAACACTGAAGCTTTCTTT,TRBJ1-1,TRBV29-1,once,13,.
CASSVTSGGNTIYF,TGTGCCAGCAGCGTAACTAGCGGCGGAAACACCATATATTTT,TRBJ1-3,TRBV9,.,14,.
CASSPGLADNNEQFF,TGTGCCAGCTCACCGGGACTAGCGGACAACAATGAGCAGTTCTTC,TRBJ2-1,TRBV18,once,15,TRBD2
CASSEAGTGGTEAFF,TGTGCCAGCAGTGAAGCCGGGACAGGGGGCACTGAAGCTTTCTTT,TRBJ1-1,TRBV2,.,15,TRBD1
CASSLPLVGGYNEQFF,TGTGCCAGCAGCTTACCCTTAGTGGGAGGCTACAATGAGCAGTTCTTC,TRBJ2-1,TRBV11-2,.,16,.
CASSQGLGVSRFFF,TGTGCCAGCAGCCAAGGCCTCGGTGTTTCCCGCTTCTTCTTT,TRBJ1-1,TRBV14,.,14,.
CASSLDSTYNEQFF,TGCGCCAGCAGCTTGGACAGTACCTACAATGAGCAGTTCTTC,TRBJ2-1,TRBV5-1,.,14,.
CASTDFMDYEQYF,TGTGCCAGCACGGACTTTATGGACTACGAGCAGTACTTC,TRBJ2-7,TRBV28,.,13,.
CAISAQGYGYTF,TGTGCCATCAGCGCACAGGGATATGGCTACACCTTC,TRBJ1-2,TRBV10-3,.,12,.
CASSPGTVNTEAFF,TGCGCCAGCAGCCCCGGGACAGTGAACACTGAAGCTTTCTTT,TRBJ1-1,TRBV5-1,.,14,TRBD1
CASSPRTGGSGNTIYF,TGTGCCAGCTCACCACGGACAGGGGGCTCTGGAAACACCATATATTTT,TRBJ1-3,TRBV18,.,16,TRBD1
CASSLEAPNTEAFF,TGCGCCAGCAGCTTAGAGGCACCTAACACTGAAGCTTTCTTT,TRBJ1-1,TRBV5-1,.,14,.
CASSLDRGGNYGYTF,TGTGCCAGCAGCTTGGACAGGGGAGGAAACTATGGCTACACCTTC,TRBJ1-2,TRBV7-9,.,15,TRBD1
CASSYGSSGSTGSNADTQYF,TGTGCCAGCAGTTACGGGTCTAGCGGGAGCACCGGGAGCAACGCAGATACGCAGTATTTT,TRBJ2-3,TRBV6-2/TRBV6-3,.,20,TRBD2
CASSSGPQGAYEQYF,TGTGCCAGCAGCTCCGGGCCGCAGGGGGCCTACGAGCAGTACTTC,TRBJ2-7,TRBV7-2,once,15,TRBD1
CASSPQTLREQYF,TGTGCCAGCAGCCCCCAGACTCTGCGCGAGCAGTACTTC,TRBJ2-7,TRBV7-2,.,13,.
CASSKAHNFQGKNTEAFF,TGTGCCAGCAGCAAAGCACATAATTTCCAGGGTAAGAACACTGAAGCTTTCTTT,TRBJ1-1,TRBV21-1,once,18,.
CSTLGGMNTEAFF,TGCAGCACGCTTGGGGGGATGAACACTGAAGCTTTCTTT,TRBJ1-1,TRBV29-1,once,13,.
CASSPAPENYGYTF,TGTGCCAGCAGTCCCGCCCCGGAGAACTATGGCTACACCTTC,TRBJ1-2,TRBV6-6,once,14,.
CASSLDGANYGYTF,TGCGCCAGCAGCTTGGACGGAGCTAACTATGGCTACACCTTC,TRBJ1-2,TRBV5-1,.,14,.
CAWSVGEGVYEQYF,TGTGCCTGGAGTGTAGGGGAGGGGGTCTACGAGCAGTACTTC,TRBJ2-7,TRBV30,.,14,.
CASSKAGGTTGELFF,TGTGCCAGCAGCAAAGCTGGGGGCACGACCGGGGAGCTGTTTTTT,TRBJ2-2,TRBV7-9,.,15,.
CASSLGGGREVYGYTF,TGTGCCAGCAGCTTAGGGGGGGGACGGGAGGTTTATGGCTACACCTTC,TRBJ1-2,TRBV7-8,once,16,.
CASSLSQGVYTQYF,TGTGCCAGCAGCTTAAGCCAGGGGGTCTATACGCAGTATTTT,TRBJ2-3,TRBV7-7,.,14,TRBD1
CASSLVQGRNQPQHF,TGTGCCAGCAGCTTAGTACAGGGGAGGAATCAGCCCCAGCATTTT,TRBJ1-5,TRBV7-9,.,15,TRBD1
CAWQTGLGAFF,TGTGCCTGGCAGACGGGTTTGGGTGCTTTCTTT,TRBJ1-1,TRBV30,.,11,.
CASSERGKGTSGTGELFF,TGTGCCAGCAGCGAGAGGGGGAAGGGGACTAGCGGGACCGGGGAGCTGTTTTTT,TRBJ2-2,TRBV9,.,18,TRBD2
CASSLSQSTEAFF,TGTGCCAGCAGCTTGTCTCAGTCCACTGAAGCTTTCTTT,TRBJ1-1,TRBV7-9,few,13,.
CASSRGTGGNHNEQFF,TGTGCCAGCAGCCGAGGAACAGGTGGGAACCACAATGAGCAGTTCTTC,TRBJ2-1,TRBV9,.,16,.
CASSLGRKYTEAFF,TGCGCCAGCAGCTTGGGTAGAAAATACACTGAAGCTTTCTTT,TRBJ1-1,TRBV5-1,.,14,.
CASSDYRQGIVGEAFF,TGTGCCAGCAGTGACTACCGACAGGGTATAGTTGGCGAAGCTTTCTTT,TRBJ1-1,TRBV6-1,.,16,TRBD1
CASSHRQGNYGYTF,TGCGCCAGCAGCCATCGACAGGGGAACTATGGCTACACCTTC,TRBJ1-2,TRBV4-3,.,14,TRBD1
CASSIDHRQRLGYTF,TGTGCCAGTAGTATAGATCATAGACAGCGCCTAGGCTACACCTTC,TRBJ1-2,TRBV19,.,15,.
CASSLGGQGISGNTIYF,TGTGCCAGCAGCTTAGGGGGACAGGGGATATCTGGAAACACCATATATTTT,TRBJ1-3,TRBV7-6,.,17,TRBD1